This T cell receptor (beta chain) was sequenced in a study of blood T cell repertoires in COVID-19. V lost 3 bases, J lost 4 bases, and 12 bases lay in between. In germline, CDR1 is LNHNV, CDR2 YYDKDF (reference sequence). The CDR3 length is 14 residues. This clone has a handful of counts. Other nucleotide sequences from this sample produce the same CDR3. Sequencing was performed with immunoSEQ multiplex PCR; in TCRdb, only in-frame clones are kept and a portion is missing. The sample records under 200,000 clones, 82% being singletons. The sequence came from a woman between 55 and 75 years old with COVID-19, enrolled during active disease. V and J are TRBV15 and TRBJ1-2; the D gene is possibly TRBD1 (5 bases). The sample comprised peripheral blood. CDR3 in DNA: TGTGCCACCAGCAGGGGGGAGGGATCCTATGGCTACACCTTC. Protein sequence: CATSRGEGSYGYTF.